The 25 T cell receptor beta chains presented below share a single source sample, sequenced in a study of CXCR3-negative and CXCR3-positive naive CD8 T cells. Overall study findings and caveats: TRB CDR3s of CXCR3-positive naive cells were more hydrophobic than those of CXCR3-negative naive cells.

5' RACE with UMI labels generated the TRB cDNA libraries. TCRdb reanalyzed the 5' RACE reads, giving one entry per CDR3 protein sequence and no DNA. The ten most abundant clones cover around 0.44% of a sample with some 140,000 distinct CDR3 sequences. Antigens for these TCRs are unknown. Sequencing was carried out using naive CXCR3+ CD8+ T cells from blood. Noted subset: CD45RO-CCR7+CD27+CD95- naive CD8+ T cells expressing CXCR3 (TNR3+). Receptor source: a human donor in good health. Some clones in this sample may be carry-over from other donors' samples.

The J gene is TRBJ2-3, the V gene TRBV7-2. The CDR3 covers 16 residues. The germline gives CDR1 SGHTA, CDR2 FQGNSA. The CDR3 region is CASSLILGPSTDTQYF.

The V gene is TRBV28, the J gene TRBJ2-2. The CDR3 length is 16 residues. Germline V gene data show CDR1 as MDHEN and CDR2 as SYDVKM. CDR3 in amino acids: CASSPPGAPNTGELFF. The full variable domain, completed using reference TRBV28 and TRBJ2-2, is DVKVTQSSRYLVKRTGEKVFLECVQDMDHENMFWYRQDPGLGLRLIYFSYDVKMKEKGDIPEGYSVSREKKERFSLILESASTNQTSMYLCASSPPGAPNTGELFFGEGSRLTVL.

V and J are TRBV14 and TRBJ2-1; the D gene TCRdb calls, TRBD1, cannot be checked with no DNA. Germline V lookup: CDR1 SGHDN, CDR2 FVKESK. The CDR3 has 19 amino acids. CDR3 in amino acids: CASSHPPGTGSTTGDEQFF.

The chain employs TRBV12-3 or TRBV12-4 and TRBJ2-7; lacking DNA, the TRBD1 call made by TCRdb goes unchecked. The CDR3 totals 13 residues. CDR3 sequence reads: CASSGDRDYEQYF.

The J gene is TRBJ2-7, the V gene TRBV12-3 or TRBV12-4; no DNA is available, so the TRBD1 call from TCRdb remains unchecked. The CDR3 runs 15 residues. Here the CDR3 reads CASSPTGTGLGEQYF.

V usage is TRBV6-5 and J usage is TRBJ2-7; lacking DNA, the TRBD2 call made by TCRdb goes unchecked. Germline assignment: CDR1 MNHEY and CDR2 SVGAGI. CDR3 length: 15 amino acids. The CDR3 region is CASTVGVASGYEQYF.

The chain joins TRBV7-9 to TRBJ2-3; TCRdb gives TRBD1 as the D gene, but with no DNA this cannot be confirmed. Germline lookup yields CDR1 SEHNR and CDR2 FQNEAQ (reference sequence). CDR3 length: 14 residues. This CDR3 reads CASSLDRELDTQYF.

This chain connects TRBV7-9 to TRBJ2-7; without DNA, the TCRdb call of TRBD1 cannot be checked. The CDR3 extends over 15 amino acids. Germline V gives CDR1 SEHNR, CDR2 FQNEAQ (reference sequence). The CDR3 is CASSFSQGSPYEQYF.

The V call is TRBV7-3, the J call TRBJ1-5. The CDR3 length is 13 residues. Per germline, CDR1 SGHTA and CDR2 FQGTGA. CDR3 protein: CASSSGPNQPQHF.

The CDR3 is CSVEWASGGDVADTQYF. The rearrangement joins TRBV29-1 to TRBJ2-3; TCRdb reports TRBD2, a call that lacks DNA to check it against. Germline V gene data show CDR1 as SQVTM and CDR2 as ANQGSEA. CDR3 size: 17 residues.

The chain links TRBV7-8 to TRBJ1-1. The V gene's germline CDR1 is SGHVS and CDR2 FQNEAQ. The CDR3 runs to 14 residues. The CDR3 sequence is CASSVTSSGTEAFF.

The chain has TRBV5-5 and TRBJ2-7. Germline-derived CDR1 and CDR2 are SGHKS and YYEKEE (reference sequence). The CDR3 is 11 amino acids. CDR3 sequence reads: CASHFATEQYF. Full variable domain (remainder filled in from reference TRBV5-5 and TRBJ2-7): DAGVTQSPTHLIKTRGQQVTLRCSPISGHKSVSWYQQVLGQGPQFIFQYYEKEERGRGNFPDRFSARQFPNYSSELNVNALLLGDSALYLCASHFATEQYFGPGTRLTVT.

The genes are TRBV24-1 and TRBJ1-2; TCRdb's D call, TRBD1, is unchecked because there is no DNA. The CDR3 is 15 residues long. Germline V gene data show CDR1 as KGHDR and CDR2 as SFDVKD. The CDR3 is CATSDGTGTGYGYTF.

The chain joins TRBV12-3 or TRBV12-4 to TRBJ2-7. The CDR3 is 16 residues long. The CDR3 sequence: CASSLRSYSSSYEQYF.

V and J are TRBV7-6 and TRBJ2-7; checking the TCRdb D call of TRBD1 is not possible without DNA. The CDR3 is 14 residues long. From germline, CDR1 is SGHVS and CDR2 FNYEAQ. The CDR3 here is CASSLWDRNYEQYF.

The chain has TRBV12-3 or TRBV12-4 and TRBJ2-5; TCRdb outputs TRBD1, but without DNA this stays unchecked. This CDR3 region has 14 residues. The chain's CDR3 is CASSLLSPGETQYF.

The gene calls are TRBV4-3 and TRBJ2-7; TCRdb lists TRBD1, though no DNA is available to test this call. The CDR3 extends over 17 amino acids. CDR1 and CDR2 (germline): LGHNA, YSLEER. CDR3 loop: CASSQDWGARIAYEQYF.

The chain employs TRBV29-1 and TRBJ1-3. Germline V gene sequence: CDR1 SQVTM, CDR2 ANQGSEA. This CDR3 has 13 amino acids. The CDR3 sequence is CSVLLGPGNTIYF.

The CDR3 region is CASSVKTSGIHEQFF. This sequence joins TRBV12-3 or TRBV12-4 and TRBJ2-1; TCRdb calls TRBD2, which cannot be checked without DNA. This CDR3 is built from 15 residues.

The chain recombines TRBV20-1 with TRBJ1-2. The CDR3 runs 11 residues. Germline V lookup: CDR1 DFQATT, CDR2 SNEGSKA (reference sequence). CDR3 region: CSASLRNGYTF.

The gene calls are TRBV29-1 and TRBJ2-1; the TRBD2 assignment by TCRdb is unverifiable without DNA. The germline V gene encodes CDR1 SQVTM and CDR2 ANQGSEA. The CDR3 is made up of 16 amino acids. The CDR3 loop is CSVEDPTSGTYNEQFF.

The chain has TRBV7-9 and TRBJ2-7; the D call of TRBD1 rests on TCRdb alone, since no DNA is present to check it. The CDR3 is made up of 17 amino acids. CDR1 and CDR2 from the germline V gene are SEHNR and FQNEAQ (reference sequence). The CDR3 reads CASSRNEQGAAPYEQYF.

The CDR3 protein is CASSPGRGWETQYF. The chain is built from TRBV6-6 and TRBJ2-5; with no DNA, the TCRdb D assignment of TRBD1 cannot be verified. Looked up from germline, CDR1 is MNHNY and CDR2 is SVGAGI (reference sequence). There are 14 residues in the CDR3.

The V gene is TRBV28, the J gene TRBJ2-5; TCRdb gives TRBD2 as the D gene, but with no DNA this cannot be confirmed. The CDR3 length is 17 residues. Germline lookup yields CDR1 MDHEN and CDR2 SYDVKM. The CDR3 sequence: CASSLAGRDLYQETQYF.

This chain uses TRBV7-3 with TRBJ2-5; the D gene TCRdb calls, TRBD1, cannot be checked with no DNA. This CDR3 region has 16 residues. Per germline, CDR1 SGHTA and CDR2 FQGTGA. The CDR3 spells CASSLTGGTGGETQYF.